This T cell receptor (beta chain) was sequenced during a study of shared clonotypes between healthy human individuals. General observations from the study: With few donors, the genetic and exposure-history diversity represented was limited. Naive subsets, compared against memory subsets, generally had larger estimated richness values.

Every immunoSEQ plate was one replicate of a subset's evenly spread DNA. Sequencing used immunoSEQ multiplex PCR; TCRdb keeps in-frame clones, though not all of them. The data show approximately 2.4 million clones, roughly 95% seen once. Points on this clone: Its specificity is unknown.

Looked up from germline, CDR1 is SGHKS and CDR2 is YYEKEE (reference sequence). This CDR3 is built from 15 residues. V lost 4 bases to trimming and J lost 6 bases; unmatched junction nucleotides: 5. Sequenced material: naive CD4+ T cells sorted from blood. Subset meaning: CD45RA+ positively selected. This TCR came from a young man in good health. The rearrangement uses TRBV5-5 and TRBJ2-2; 11 bases match TRBD2. CDR3 in amino acids: CASSPSGRPAGELFF. The CDR3 coding sequence is TGTGCCAGCAGCCCTAGCGGGAGGCCCGCCGGGGAGCTGTTTTTT.